These 2 T cell receptor beta chains were all obtained from the same sample, sequenced in a study of T-cell reconstitution after alpha-beta-depleted transplantation in children. Construction of the TCRbeta library involved unique molecular identifiers. TCRdb called the PCR reads again in MiXCR, with one record for every CDR3 protein. The table records about 610,000 distinct CDR3 sequences, under 12% of them present only once. This specimen consisted of PBMCs from the stem cell graft donor, obtained from the stem cell graft. These receptors originate from a human donor who donated a stem cell graft to a child with acute myeloid leukemia.

This clonotype was recorded many times. V and J are TRBV12-5 and TRBJ2-1; 8 nucleotides line up with TRBD1. V lost 8 bases, J lost 8 bases, and 14 bases stayed unmatched. CDR3 length: 15 amino acids. CDR1 is LGHNT, CDR2 FRNRAP, per germline. The DNA for the CDR3 is TGTGCTAGTAGTCGTGGACAGGGATTCTCTGATGAGCAGTTCTTC. Translated, it gives CASSRGQGFSDEQFF.

The rearrangement uses TRBV7-3 and TRBJ1-6; D possibly corresponds to TRBD1 (5 bases). The CDR3 sequence is 14 residues long. Germline loops: CDR1 SGHTA, CDR2 FQGTGA. Trimming removed 5 bases at V and 9 bases at J, with 14 bases between. CDR3 DNA: TGTGCCAGCAGCGACAACGACGGGGGTTCACCCCTCCACTTT. Protein: CASSDNDGGSPLHF.